Below are 28 T cell receptor beta chains sequenced from a single sample in a study of cytomegalovirus exposure and HLA in healthy donors. Use of 60 Vbeta and 13 Jbeta primers characterized the PCR. Using immunoSEQ multiplex PCR, the repertoire was profiled, and TCRdb retains in-frame clones only, with some absent. Among 110,000 to 150,000 clones, roughly 9.7% were seen once, and the ten largest hold 1.5% to 2%. Input material: PBMCs. The receptors derive from a man in his forties or fifties in good health and CMV-seronegative.

The V call is TRBV6-5, the J call TRBJ2-7; weak D call: TRBD2 (5 bases). The CDR3 is 14 amino acids. The V and J ends lost 0 bases and 2 bases respectively, with 8 bases between them. The germline gives CDR1 MNHEY, CDR2 SVGAGI. The DNA of the CDR3 is TGTGCCAGCAGTTACTCTAGGGAGACCTACGAGCAGTACTTC. This codes for CASSYSRETYEQYF.

The CDR3 spells CASTIWAGNNYGYTF. The CDR3 DNA follows: TGTGCCAGCACCATCTGGGCCGGGAACAACTATGGCTACACCTTC. The chain is built from TRBV5-5 and TRBJ1-2; D is undetermined. Trimming removed 6 bases from V and 2 bases from J, with 17 bases in between. The CDR3 runs to 15 residues. CDR1 and CDR2 from the germline V gene are SGHKS and YYEKEE (reference sequence).

This clone was picked up a small number of times. This sequence joins TRBV7-2 and TRBJ1-6, with D hard to call. The CDR3 is made up of 13 amino acids. Germline CDR1 and CDR2: SGHTA and FQGNSA. Trimming stripped 6 bases from V and 1 base from J, with 4 bases between. CDR3 in DNA: TGTGCCAGCAGTCGGTCCTATAATTCACCCCTCCACTTT. Translation: CASSRSYNSPLHF. Supplemented by reference TRBV7-2 and TRBJ1-6, the full variable domain reads GAGVSQSPSNKVTEKGKDVELRCDPISGHTALYWYRQSLGQGLEFLIYFQGNSAPDKSGLPSDRFSAERTGGSVSTLTIQRTQQEDSAVYLCASSRSYNSPLHFGNGTRLTVT.

V gene TRBV30 combines with J gene TRBJ1-2; the D gene is possibly TRBD1 (6 bases). This CDR3 has 13 amino acids. Between the trimmed V and J ends, which lost 4 bases and 2 bases, there was a span of 11 bases. The V gene's germline CDR1 is GTSNPN and CDR2 SVGIG (reference sequence). CDR3 sequence: CAWNLQGNYGYTF. CDR3 nucleotide sequence: TGTGCCTGGAATTTACAGGGAAACTATGGCTACACCTTC.

This clone appeared a few times. The gene calls are TRBV6-6 and TRBJ2-3; perhaps TRBD2 as D (6 bases). Germline-derived CDR1 and CDR2 are MNHNY and SVGAGI (reference sequence). V lost 6 bases to trimming and J lost 5 bases, with 18 bases between them. CDR3 size: 15 residues. This CDR3 is CASRKGLERVDTQYF. The CDR3 DNA follows: TGTGCCAGCAGGAAGGGACTGGAGAGGGTAGATACGCAGTATTTT.

The chain joins TRBV4-1 to TRBJ1-2; D unresolved. The CDR3 runs to 13 residues. V gave up 4 bases and J gave up 4 bases, with 10 bases separating them. Germline V lookup: CDR1 MGHRA, CDR2 YSYEKL. The CDR3 loop reads CASSPPEAYGYTF. The CDR3 DNA sequence: TGCGCCAGCAGCCCCCCAGAGGCCTATGGCTACACCTTC.

This clone was recorded a few times. This sample includes further DNA sequences coding for the same CDR3. The chain couples TRBV10-3 to TRBJ2-5; 12 bases are shared with TRBD2. Germline lookup yields CDR1 ENHRY and CDR2 SYGVKD. V lost 10 bases to trimming and J lost 0 bases; unmatched junction nucleotides: 6. The CDR3 is 15 amino acids. CDR3 sequence reads: CATGLAGMYQETQYF. Written as DNA, the CDR3 is TGTGCCACAGGACTAGCGGGGATGTACCAAGAGACCCAGTACTTC.

The table lists this clone with a few counts. This chain links TRBV11-2 with TRBJ2-6, with D hard to call. V lost 2 bases and J 0 bases, leaving 8 bases between the germline ends. Germline values: CDR1 SGHAT, CDR2 FQNNGV. The CDR3 covers 16 residues. The CDR3 region is CASSLIPSSGANVLTF. Written as DNA, the CDR3 is TGTGCCAGCAGCTTAATCCCCAGCTCTGGGGCCAACGTCCTGACTTTC.

In nucleotides, the CDR3 is TGCGCCAGCAGCTTCGCCGGGACAGGTAGTAATCCTGGCTACACCTTC. It specifies CASSFAGTGSNPGYTF. The rearrangement joins TRBV5-1 to TRBJ1-2; TRBD1 matches 8 bases. After removal of 2 bases from V and 7 bases from J, the junction contained 13 bases not matched to a gene. Germline V gene data show CDR1 as SGHRS and CDR2 as YFSETQ. This CDR3 is 16 amino acids long.

This chain links TRBV6-5 with TRBJ2-7, with TRBD1 matching 10 bases. Germline V gene lookup returns CDR1 MNHEY and CDR2 SVGAGI. The V gene end was trimmed by 6 bases and the J gene end by 7 bases; junction bases not matched to a gene: 12. The CDR3 runs 15 residues. The CDR3 nucleotides are TGTGCCAGCAGATCCACCGGGACAGGGGACCCAGAGCAGTACTTC. Encoded protein: CASRSTGTGDPEQYF.

The chain couples TRBV30 to TRBJ2-5; 8 bases match TRBD1. V was clipped by 2 bases and J by 11 bases; unmatched bases: 10. The CDR3 runs 13 residues. Germline V gene sequence: CDR1 GTSNPN, CDR2 SVGIG (reference sequence). The DNA of the CDR3 is TGTGCCTGGAGTAGCCTACAGGGGGGTGAGCAGTACTTC. Its protein is CAWSSLQGGEQYF.

This clone has only a few counts. This sequence joins TRBV6-6 and TRBJ1-5; 9 bases agree with TRBD1. With V trimmed by 6 bases and J by 0 bases, 6 bases remained unmatched. Germline V CDR1 and CDR2: MNHNY, SVGAGI (reference sequence). The CDR3 runs to 16 residues. The CDR3 loop is CASRLGDRDSNQPQHF. In nucleotides, the CDR3 is TGTGCCAGCAGATTGGGGGACAGGGATAGCAATCAGCCCCAGCATTTT.

This rearrangement joins TRBV9 to TRBJ1-2; TRBD1 matches at 10 bases. The germline V gene encodes CDR1 SGDLS and CDR2 YYNGEE. The junction had 6 bases not matched to a gene; V was cut back by 3 bases and J by 7 bases. The CDR3 length is 14 residues. CDR3 bases: TGTGCCAGCAGCGACGGGACAGGGGTTGGTGGCTACACCTTC. This codes for CASSDGTGVGGYTF. Complete variable domain (other parts from reference TRBV9 and TRBJ1-2): DSGVTQTPKHLITATGQRVTLRCSPRSGDLSVYWYQQSLDQGLQFLIQYYNGEERAKGNILERFSAQQFPDLHSELNLSSLELGDSALYFCASSDGTGVGGYTFGSGTRLTVV.

The table lists this clone with a few counts. The rearrangement joins TRBV6-5 to TRBJ2-7; the match to TRBD1 covers 10 bases. The CDR3 spans 13 residues. Germline values: CDR1 MNHEY, CDR2 SVGAGI. The ends lost 6 bases at V and 2 bases at J; junction bases unmatched: 1. Here the CDR3 DNA reads TGTGCCAGCAGAGGGACAGGGGCCTACGAGCAGTACTTC. It yields the protein CASRGTGAYEQYF.

This clone was seen a few times. The chain's CDR3 is CASRGSGESSGANVLTF. The CDR3 DNA sequence: TGTGCCAGTAGGGGGTCAGGGGAGAGCTCTGGGGCCAACGTCCTGACTTTC. The chain has TRBV19 and TRBJ2-6; weak D call: TRBD1 (6 bases). The CDR3 is 17 residues long. The ends were cut back, 6 bases at V and 0 bases at J, with 15 bases in the middle. Per germline, CDR1 LNHDA and CDR2 SQIVND (reference sequence).

This clone was detected a few times. V is TRBV30 and J is TRBJ2-3; 13 bases fit TRBD2. V shed 8 bases and J 5 bases; nucleotides not matched to a gene: 4. CDR1 is GTSNPN, CDR2 SVGIG, per germline (reference sequence). The CDR3 loop spans 13 amino acids. The CDR3 region has the DNA TGTGCCACTAGCGGGGGGGCGGGAGATACGCAGTATTTT. Translating it yields CATSGGAGDTQYF.

This clone has only a few counts. J is TRBJ2-7 and V is TRBV11-2; D may be TRBD2 (5 bases). This CDR3 comprises 12 residues. Germline CDR1 is SGHAT and CDR2 is FQNNGV. V was clipped by 5 bases and J by 2 bases, with 7 bases between them. CDR3 amino acids: CASSLGTYEQYF. Written as DNA, the CDR3 is TGTGCCAGCAGCCTCGGGACCTACGAGCAGTACTTC.

This clone was found a few times. DNA of the CDR3: TGTGCCAGCAGTCCGAATACAGGCTATGGCTACACCTTC. This codes for CASSPNTGYGYTF. The rearrangement links TRBV28 to TRBJ1-2; a weak D match, TRBD1 (5 bases). V lost 5 bases and J lost 4, with 11 bases in between. Per the germline V gene, CDR1 is MDHEN and CDR2 is SYDVKM. CDR3 length: 13 amino acids.

This clone was seen only a few times. The J gene is TRBJ2-7, the V gene TRBV7-8, with TRBD1 matching over 8 bases. The germline gives CDR1 SGHVS, CDR2 FQNEAQ. J was trimmed by 0 bases and V by 1 base; bases with no gene match: 8. There are 17 residues in the CDR3. The chain's CDR3 is CASSLEAGGEISYEQYF. CDR3 nucleotide sequence: TGTGCCAGCAGCTTAGAGGCAGGGGGCGAGATCTCCTACGAGCAGTACTTC.

The V call is TRBV6-5, the J call TRBJ2-7; 12 bases align to TRBD2. Germline V lookup: CDR1 MNHEY, CDR2 SVGAGI. Trimming removed 7 bases from V and 0 bases from J; junction bases left unmatched: 4. This CDR3 has 15 amino acids. CDR3 sequence: CASTLAGGNSYEQYF. The CDR3 DNA follows: TGTGCCAGCACACTAGCGGGAGGCAACTCCTACGAGCAGTACTTC.

This clone was seen a handful of times. The gene calls are TRBV6-1 and TRBJ2-1, with a possible D match to TRBD2 (5 bases). Germline assignment: CDR1 MNHNS and CDR2 SASEGT. The CDR3 spans 15 residues. V dropped 0 bases and J dropped 3 bases, with 9 bases sitting between them. Written as DNA, the CDR3 is TGTGCCAGCAGTGAAGCGGGAGATGGCTACAATGAGCAGTTCTTC. Translated, it gives CASSEAGDGYNEQFF.

The sample holds a few counts of this clone. The genes are TRBV7-9 and TRBJ1-3; D not certain. The V gene's germline CDR1 is SEHNR and CDR2 FQNEAQ (reference sequence). Trimming removed 5 bases from V and 2 bases from J, with 13 bases in between. This CDR3 contains 15 residues. Here the CDR3 DNA reads TGTGCCAGCAGCCGCCCCACCGCGGCTGGAAACACCATATATTTT. It specifies CASSRPTAAGNTIYF.

Only a few counts were recorded for this clone. The rearrangement links TRBV6-5 to TRBJ2-7; D gene ambiguous. The length of the CDR3 is 14 residues. Germline CDR1 reads MNHEY; CDR2 reads SVGAGI. V dropped 4 bases and J dropped 5 bases, with 15 bases sitting between them. In nucleotides, the CDR3 is TGTGCCAGCAGTTCCTTAGTGGGTGCGGACGAGCAGTACTTC. This sequence encodes CASSSLVGADEQYF.

The chain carries TRBV10-2 and TRBJ1-5; no reliable D call. Trimming cost V 5 bases and J 3 bases, with 8 bases left between them. Germline V lookup: CDR1 WSHSY, CDR2 SAAADI. The CDR3 spans 13 residues. The CDR3 loop is CASSTLANQPQHF. CDR3 DNA: TGCGCCAGCAGTACTTTAGCCAATCAGCCCCAGCATTTT.

This chain links TRBV5-4 with TRBJ2-2, with 7 bases lining up with TRBD2. With V trimmed by 2 bases and J by 7 bases, 5 bases remained unmatched. Germline CDR1 is SGHNT and CDR2 is YYREEE (reference sequence). This CDR3 spans 14 amino acids. The CDR3, as DNA: TGTGCCAGCAGCTTAACTAGCGCGGGCGGGGAGCTGTTTTTT. The encoded protein is CASSLTSAGGELFF.

This clone was counted a few times. This CDR3 reads CAISESGSNYGYTF. The CDR3 nucleotides are TGTGCCATCAGTGAGTCGGGCAGTAACTATGGCTACACCTTC. The chain carries TRBV10-3 and TRBJ1-2; D uncertain. This CDR3 contains 14 residues. Trimming removed 0 bases from V and 1 base from J, with 6 bases in between. The germline V gene has CDR1 ENHRY and CDR2 SYGVKD.

V usage is TRBV9 and J usage is TRBJ1-6; a possible D gene is TRBD1 (6 bases). The CDR3 sequence is 15 residues long. Trimming took off 0 bases at V and 7 bases at J, with 11 bases between the two ends. CDR1 is SGDLS, CDR2 YYNGEE, per germline. This CDR3 reads CASSVEGGANSPLHF. CDR3 DNA: TGTGCCAGCAGCGTAGAGGGGGGGGCCAATTCACCCCTCCACTTT.

The chain links TRBV11-2 to TRBJ2-1; no definite D call. From germline, CDR1 is SGHAT and CDR2 FQNNGV. The CDR3 totals 12 residues. Trimming removed 1 base at V and 5 bases at J, with 3 bases between. The chain's CDR3 is CASSLADNEQFF. The CDR3 bases are TGTGCCAGCAGCTTAGCGGACAATGAGCAGTTCTTC.